The clone carrying this TCR beta chain was seen many times. Its target is unknown. The CDR3 regions of TCR beta were amplified from RNA transcripts. In the first-round RT-PCR of the TCR CDR3, the HTBI primer set was used. TCRdb re-analysed the multiplex PCR reads in MiXCR, keeping a single row per CDR3 protein. The sample holds some 560,000 distinct CDR3 sequences; 15% to 18% are singletons and the top ten take approximately 7%. This sample stems from a study of T cells in Graves' hyperthyroidism and ophthalmopathy. Trimming pared 2 bases from V and 5 bases from J, leaving 6 bases between. The CDR3 consists of 12 residues. CDR1 and CDR2 (germline): PRHDT, FYEKMQ (reference sequence). Study results and limitations: Among thyroid clonotypes expanded above 0.001, most also appeared in blood.

V gene TRBV13 combines with J gene TRBJ2-5; D not resolved. The TCR comes from a woman in her thirties with Graves' hyperthyroidism. Sequenced input: blood. The chain's CDR3 is CASSLSVETQYF. CDR3 bases: TGTGCCAGCAGCTTAAGTGTGGAGACCCAGTACTTC.